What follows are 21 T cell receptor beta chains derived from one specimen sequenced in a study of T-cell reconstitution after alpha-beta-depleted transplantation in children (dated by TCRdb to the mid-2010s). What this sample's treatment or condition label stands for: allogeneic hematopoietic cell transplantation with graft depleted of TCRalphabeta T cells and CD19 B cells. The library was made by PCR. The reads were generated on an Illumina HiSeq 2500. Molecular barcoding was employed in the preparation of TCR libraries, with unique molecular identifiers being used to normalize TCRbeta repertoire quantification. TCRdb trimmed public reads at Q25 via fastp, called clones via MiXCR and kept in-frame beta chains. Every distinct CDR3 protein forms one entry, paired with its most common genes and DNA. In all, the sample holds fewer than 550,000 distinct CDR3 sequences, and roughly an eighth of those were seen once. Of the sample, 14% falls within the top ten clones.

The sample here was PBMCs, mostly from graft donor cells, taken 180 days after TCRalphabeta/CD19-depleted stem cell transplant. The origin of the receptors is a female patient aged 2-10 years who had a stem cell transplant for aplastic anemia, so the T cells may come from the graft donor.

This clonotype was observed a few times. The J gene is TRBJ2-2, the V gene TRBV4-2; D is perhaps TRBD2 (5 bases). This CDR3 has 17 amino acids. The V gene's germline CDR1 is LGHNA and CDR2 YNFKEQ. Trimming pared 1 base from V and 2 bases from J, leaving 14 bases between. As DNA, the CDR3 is TGTGCCAGCAGCCAAGCGGCGATCGGGATTAACACCGGGGAGCTGTTTTTT. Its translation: CASSQAAIGINTGELFF.

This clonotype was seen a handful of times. DNA for the CDR3: TGTGCCAGCAGCCCGGGGAACACCATATATTTT. It encodes CASSPGNTIYF. The chain uses TRBV11-3 and TRBJ1-3, with D uncertain. This CDR3 contains 11 residues. Per the germline V gene, CDR1 is SGHNT and CDR2 is YENEEA. Trimming stripped 5 bases from V and 7 bases from J, with 6 bases between.

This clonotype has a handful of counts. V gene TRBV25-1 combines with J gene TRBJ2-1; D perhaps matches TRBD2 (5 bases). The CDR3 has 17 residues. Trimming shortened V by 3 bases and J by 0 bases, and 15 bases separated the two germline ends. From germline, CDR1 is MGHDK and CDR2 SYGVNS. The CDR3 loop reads CASSERETGLSYNEQFF. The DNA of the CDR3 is TGTGCCAGCAGTGAGAGGGAAACGGGCCTCTCCTACAATGAGCAGTTCTTC.

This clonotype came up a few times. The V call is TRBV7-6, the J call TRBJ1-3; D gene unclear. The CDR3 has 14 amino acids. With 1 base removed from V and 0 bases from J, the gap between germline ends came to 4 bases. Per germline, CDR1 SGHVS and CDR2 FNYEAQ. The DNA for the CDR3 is TGTGCCAGCAGCTTAGTGAACTCTGGAAACACCATATATTTT. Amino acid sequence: CASSLVNSGNTIYF.

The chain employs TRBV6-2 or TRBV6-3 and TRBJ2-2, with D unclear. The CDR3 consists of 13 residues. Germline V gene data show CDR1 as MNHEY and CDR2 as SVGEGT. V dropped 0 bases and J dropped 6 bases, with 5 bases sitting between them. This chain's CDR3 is CASSYSRPGELFF. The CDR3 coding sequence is TGTGCCAGCAGTTACTCGAGACCCGGGGAGCTGTTTTTT.

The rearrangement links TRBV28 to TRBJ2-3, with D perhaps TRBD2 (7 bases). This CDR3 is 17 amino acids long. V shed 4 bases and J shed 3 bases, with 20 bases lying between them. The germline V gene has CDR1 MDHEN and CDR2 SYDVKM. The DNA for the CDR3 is TGTGCCAGCAGTTCGCCTCAACGGGGGGCGAGGACAGATACGCAGTATTTT. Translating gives CASSSPQRGARTDTQYF.

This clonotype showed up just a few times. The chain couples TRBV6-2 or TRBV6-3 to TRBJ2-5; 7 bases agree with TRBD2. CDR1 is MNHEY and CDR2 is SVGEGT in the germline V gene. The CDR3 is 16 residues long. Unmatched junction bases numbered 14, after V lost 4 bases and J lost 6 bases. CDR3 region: CASSLRGRAGLKTQYF. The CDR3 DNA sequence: TGTGCCAGCAGTTTACGGGGGAGGGCCGGTTTGAAGACCCAGTACTTC.

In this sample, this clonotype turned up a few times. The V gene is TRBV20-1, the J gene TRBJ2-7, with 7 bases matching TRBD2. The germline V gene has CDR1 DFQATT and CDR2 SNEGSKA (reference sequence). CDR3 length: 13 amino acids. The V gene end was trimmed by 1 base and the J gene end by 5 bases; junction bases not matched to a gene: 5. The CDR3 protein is CSARGAGFHEQYF. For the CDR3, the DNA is TGCAGTGCTAGAGGAGCGGGATTTCACGAGCAGTACTTC.

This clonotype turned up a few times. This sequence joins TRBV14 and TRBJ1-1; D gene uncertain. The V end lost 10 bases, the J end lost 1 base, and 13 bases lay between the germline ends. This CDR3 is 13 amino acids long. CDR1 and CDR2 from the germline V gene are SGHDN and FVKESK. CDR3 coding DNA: TGTGCCACCGCCACGGGGTCGAACACTGAAGCTTTCTTT. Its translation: CATATGSNTEAFF. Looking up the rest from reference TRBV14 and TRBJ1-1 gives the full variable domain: EAGVTQFPSHSVIEKGQTVTLRCDPISGHDNLYWYRRVMGKEIKFLLHFVKESKQDESGMPNNRFLAERTGGTYSTLKVQPAELEDSGVYFCATATGSNTEAFFGQGTRLTVV.

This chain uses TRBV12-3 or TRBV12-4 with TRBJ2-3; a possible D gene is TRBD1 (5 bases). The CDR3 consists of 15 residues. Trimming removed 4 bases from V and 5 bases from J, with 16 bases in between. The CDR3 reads CASSYRLLTGDTQYF. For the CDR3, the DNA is TGTGCCAGCAGTTATCGACTCCTTACAGGAGATACGCAGTATTTT.

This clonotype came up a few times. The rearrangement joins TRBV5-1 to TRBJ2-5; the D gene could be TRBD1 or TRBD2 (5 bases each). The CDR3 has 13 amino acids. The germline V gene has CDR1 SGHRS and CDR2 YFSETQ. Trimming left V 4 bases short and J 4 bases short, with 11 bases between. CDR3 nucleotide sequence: TGCGCCAGCAGCGGTGGGGCGGGAGAGACCCAGTACTTC. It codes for CASSGGAGETQYF.

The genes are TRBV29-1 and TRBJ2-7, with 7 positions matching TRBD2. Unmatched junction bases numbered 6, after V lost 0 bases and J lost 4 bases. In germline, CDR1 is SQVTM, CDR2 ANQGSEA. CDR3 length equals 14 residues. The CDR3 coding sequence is TGCAGCGTTGAAGAGCGGGGGAATTTGTACGAGCAGTACTTC. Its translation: CSVEERGNLYEQYF.

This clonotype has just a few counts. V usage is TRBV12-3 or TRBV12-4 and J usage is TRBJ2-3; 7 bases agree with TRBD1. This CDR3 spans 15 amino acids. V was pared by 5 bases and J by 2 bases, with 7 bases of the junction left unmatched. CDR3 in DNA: TGTGCCAGCAGTACGACAGGGTTGGTCACAGATACGCAGTATTTT. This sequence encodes CASSTTGLVTDTQYF.

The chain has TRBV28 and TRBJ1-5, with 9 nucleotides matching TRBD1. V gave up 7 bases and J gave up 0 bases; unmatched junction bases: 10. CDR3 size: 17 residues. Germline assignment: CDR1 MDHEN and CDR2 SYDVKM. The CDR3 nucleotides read TGTGCCAGCAAATGGACAGGGGCCCCCTTTAGCAATCAGCCCCAGCATTTT. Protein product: CASKWTGAPFSNQPQHF.

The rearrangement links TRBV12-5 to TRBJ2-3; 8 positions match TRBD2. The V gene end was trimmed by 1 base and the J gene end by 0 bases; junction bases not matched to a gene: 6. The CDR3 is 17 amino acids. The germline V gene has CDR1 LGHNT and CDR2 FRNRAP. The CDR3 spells CASGLGWASGSTDTQYF. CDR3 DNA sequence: TGTGCTAGTGGTTTGGGCTGGGCTAGCGGGAGCACAGATACGCAGTATTTT.

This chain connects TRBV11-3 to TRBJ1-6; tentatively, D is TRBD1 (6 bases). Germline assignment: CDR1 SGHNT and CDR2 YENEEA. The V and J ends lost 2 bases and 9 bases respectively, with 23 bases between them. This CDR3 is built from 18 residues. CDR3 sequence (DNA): TGTGCCAGCAGCTTATTTCGAACAGGGAGAGCTGGGTCTTCACCCCTCCACTTT. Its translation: CASSLFRTGRAGSSPLHF. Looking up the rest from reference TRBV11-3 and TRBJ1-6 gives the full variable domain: EAGVVQSPRYKIIEKKQPVAFWCNPISGHNTLYWYLQNLGQGPELLIRYENEEAVDDSQLPKDRFSAERLKGVDSTLKIQPAELGDSAVYLCASSLFRTGRAGSSPLHFGNGTRLTVT.

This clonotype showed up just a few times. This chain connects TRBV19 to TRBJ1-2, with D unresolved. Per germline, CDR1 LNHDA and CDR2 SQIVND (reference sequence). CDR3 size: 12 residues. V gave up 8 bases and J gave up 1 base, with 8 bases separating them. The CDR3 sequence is CASSEVNYGYTF. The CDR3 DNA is TGTGCCAGTTCCGAAGTTAACTATGGCTACACCTTC.

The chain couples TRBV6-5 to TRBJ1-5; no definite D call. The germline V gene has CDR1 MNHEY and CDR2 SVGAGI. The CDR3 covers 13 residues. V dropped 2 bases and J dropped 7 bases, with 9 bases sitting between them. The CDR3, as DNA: TGTGCCAGCAGTTACAGGGTGCGACAGCCCCAGCATTTT. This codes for CASSYRVRQPQHF.

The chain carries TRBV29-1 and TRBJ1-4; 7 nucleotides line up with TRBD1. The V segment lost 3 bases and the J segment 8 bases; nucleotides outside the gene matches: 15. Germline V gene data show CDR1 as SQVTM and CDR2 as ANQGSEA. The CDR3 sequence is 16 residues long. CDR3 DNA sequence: TGCAGCGTTGATATTCCGTTGGAGGGGGCTCAGGAAAAACTGTTTTTT. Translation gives CSVDIPLEGAQEKLFF.

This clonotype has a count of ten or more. The DNA of the CDR3 is TGTGCCATCAGTGATAGCGCGTCCTACGAGCAGTACTTC. This translates into CAISDSASYEQYF. V and J are TRBV10-3 and TRBJ2-7, with D perhaps TRBD2 (5 bases). CDR1 and CDR2 (germline): ENHRY, SYGVKD. The length of the CDR3 is 13 residues. Trimming left V 3 bases short and J 1 base short, with 7 bases between.

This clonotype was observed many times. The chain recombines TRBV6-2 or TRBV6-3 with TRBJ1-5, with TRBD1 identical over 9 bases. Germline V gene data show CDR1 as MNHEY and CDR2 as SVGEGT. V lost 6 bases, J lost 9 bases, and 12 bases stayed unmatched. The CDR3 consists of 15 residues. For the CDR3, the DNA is TGTGCCAGCAGAAACAGACAGGGGGAGAGCCGGCCCCAGCATTTT. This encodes CASRNRQGESRPQHF.